The 7 T cell receptor beta chains presented below share a single source sample, sequenced in a study of breast tumors, draining lymph nodes, adjacent tissues. TCRdb re-analysed the multiplex PCR reads in MiXCR, keeping a single row per CDR3 protein. The sample holds over 100,000 distinct CDR3 sequences, about 20% seen once. Axillary draining lymph nodes of breast cancer patients supplied the node samples. Sequenced: axillary lymph node tissue. These receptors were obtained from a female donor with breast cancer. Some clones in this sample may be carry-over from other donors' samples.

On this clonotype itself: A much larger clone differs by one base, so this may be a read error. This rearrangement joins TRBV7-2 to TRBJ2-1; TRBD2 matches 7 bases. The germline V gene encodes CDR1 SGHTA and CDR2 FQGNSA. V lost 1 base and J lost 4; bases outside the gene matches: 10. The CDR3 is 17 residues long. The CDR3 here is CASSLVGGASGYNEQFF. The CDR3 coding sequence is TGTGCCAGCAGCTTAGTAGGCGGGGCTAGCGGTTACAATGAGCAGTTCTTC.

This clonotype was seen many times. J is TRBJ2-1 and V is TRBV11-2; 8 bases are shared with TRBD1. This CDR3 has 14 amino acids. Per germline, CDR1 SGHAT and CDR2 FQNNGV. V lost 1 base, J lost 12 bases, and 8 bases stayed unmatched. CDR3 region: CASSLGTGTDGQFF. CDR3 nucleotides: TGTGCCAGCAGCTTAGGGACAGGGACGGACGGGCAGTTCTTC.

CDR3 DNA: TGTGCCAGCAGTTACAGGTCCAGCGGGCTTTACAATGAGCAGTTCTTC. Translation: CASSYRSSGLYNEQFF. The V gene is TRBV6-2 or TRBV6-3, the J gene TRBJ2-1; tentatively, D is TRBD2 (6 bases). V was shortened by 2 bases and J by 4 bases, with 15 bases between the two germline ends. This CDR3 comprises 16 residues. Germline V gene sequence: CDR1 MNHEY, CDR2 SVGEGT.

This clonotype has at least ten counts. This chain links TRBV6-2 or TRBV6-3 with TRBJ2-1; 8 bases are shared with TRBD2. Germline V gives CDR1 MNHEY, CDR2 SVGEGT. The CDR3 is 16 residues long. V trimming: 5 bases; J trimming: 16 bases; junction bases outside the gene matches: 22. The CDR3 reads CASSHEYGIAGSLRFF. The DNA for the CDR3 is TGTGCCAGCAGTCACGAATACGGGATAGCGGGATCCCTGAGATTCTTC.

Many counts were recorded for this clonotype. The chain carries TRBV7-9 and TRBJ2-3, with a tentative D call TRBD2 (5 bases). The CDR3 has 18 amino acids. Germline V gene data show CDR1 as SEHNR and CDR2 as FQNEAQ (reference sequence). V was trimmed by 0 bases and J by 3 bases, leaving 19 bases between them. CDR3 sequence reads: CASSLAAGLIGRTDTQYF. DNA for the CDR3: TGTGCCAGCAGCTTAGCGGCGGGTCTAATTGGTAGGACAGATACGCAGTATTTT.

Many counts were recorded for this clonotype. The CDR3 loop reads CASSQEYRENEKLFF. CDR3 sequence (DNA): TGCGCCAGCAGCCAAGAGTACAGGGAGAATGAAAAACTGTTTTTT. This rearrangement joins TRBV4-1 to TRBJ1-4; TRBD1 might be the D (6 bases). This CDR3 comprises 15 residues. Trimming took 0 bases from V and 5 from J, leaving 10 bases between them. CDR1 is MGHRA, CDR2 YSYEKL, per germline.

About this clonotype: One junction end does not reproduce the germline sequence, and a read error may be involved. The CDR3 DNA is TGTGCCAGCAGCTTAGTCCGGAAAACTGAAGCCTTCTTT. It is translated as CASSLVRKTEAFF. This chain links TRBV11-2 with TRBJ1-1; D gene uncertain. CDR1 and CDR2 from the germline V gene are SGHAT and FQNNGV. This CDR3 has 13 residues.